This TCR beta chain emerged from a study of blood T cell repertoires in COVID-19. Across the study: Acute and convalescent COVID-19 samples came from the United States, Italy and Spain. The analysed material was cDNA or gDNA that came from T cells, B-cell-depleted T cells, or PBMCs.

Authors' analysis steps: Estimation of nucleated cell counts was performed using reference gene primer amplification. The assay was immunoSEQ multiplex PCR, and TCRdb's table has in-frame clones only and misses some. The V and J calls and clone size were taken over from that table, and D and trimming were inferred from the DNA. The sample records about 130,000 clones, 81% being singletons. Sample: peripheral blood. The TCR sequence derives from a woman in her sixties with active or convalescent COVID-19.

CDR3 in amino acids: CSALDRVYGYTF. CDR3 DNA: TGCAGCGCCCTGGACAGGGTCTATGGCTACACCTTC. The chain combines TRBV29-1 with TRBJ1-2; 8 bases map to TRBD1. Germline V CDR1 and CDR2: SQVTM, ANQGSEA. V gave up 7 bases and J gave up 4 bases; unmatched junction bases: 5. This CDR3 region has 12 residues.